Following are 13 T cell receptor beta chains from one sample sequenced in a study of tumor-infiltrating lymphocytes in primary liver carcinoma. Co-extraction of both nucleic acids (RNA and DNA) used about 18-34 mg of unsorted bulk tissue. Total RNA amounting to 500 ng was the source from which TCR beta cDNA was made with a constant-region primer. It was through three nested multiplex PCR rounds of slightly modified ARM-PCR that TCR beta libraries arose. TRBV1-TRBV30 forward primers paired with a C-beta reverse primer drove the first two PCR rounds, about 10 cycles each. TCRdb passed the multiplex PCR reads through MiXCR, listing each CDR3 protein once. This sample has roughly 100,000 distinct CDR3 sequences, with around two thirds found just once. Sample: liver tumor tissue from sampling region 5. The subset here: tumor region T5, tumor centre. Source of these receptors: a woman aged 60-75 years with primary liver carcinoma and hepatitis B virus infection.

Turning to this clonotype: The CDR3 ends on some other residue instead of the conserved phenylalanine or tryptophan, so this is likely a read error. Because the CDR3's place on the DNA is in doubt, the DNA is left out and the CDR3 is given as listed by TCRdb. V gene TRBV10-1 combines with J gene TRBJ2-7. Inclusive of both ends, the CDR3 amounts to 12 amino acids. The germline V gene encodes CDR1 WNHNN and CDR2 SYGVQD (reference sequence). CDR3 sequence reads: CASSEPDGLMYS.

This clonotype came up many times. CDR3 bases: TGTGCCAGCAGCGCCCTATTGGGGCGAGTGGGCAATCAGCCCCAGCATTTT. Its translation: CASSALLGRVGNQPQHF. The chain recombines TRBV7-8 with TRBJ1-5, with a tentative D call TRBD1 (5 bases). Trimming removed 5 bases at V and 2 bases at J, with 19 bases between. Germline CDR1 and CDR2: SGHVS and FQNEAQ. This CDR3 has 17 residues.

This clonotype was counted at least ten times. This rearrangement joins TRBV28 to TRBJ2-2; possible D gene TRBD1, 6 bases. Germline CDR1 and CDR2: MDHEN and SYDVKM. This CDR3 spans 14 amino acids. Trimming took off 7 bases at V and 5 bases at J, with 14 bases between the two ends. For the CDR3, the DNA is TGTGCCAGCACCTCACAGGGAGTTACCGGGGAGCTGTTTTTT. Amino acid sequence: CASTSQGVTGELFF.

Comment on this clonotype: A read error may account for a junction end that differs from germline. The V gene is TRBV6-5, the J gene TRBJ1-5; D remains ambiguous. CDR1 MNHEY and CDR2 SVGAGI come from the germline V gene. The CDR3 is 13 amino acids. CDR3 sequence reads: CTSRTGPDQPQHF. The CDR3 DNA sequence: TGTACCAGCAGAACTGGTCCTGATCAGCCCCAGCATTTT.

This clonotype has at least ten counts. CDR3 sequence (DNA): TGCAGTGCCGCATTCTCGGGGGAAAAACTGTTTTTT. Translation gives CSAAFSGEKLFF. The rearrangement links TRBV29-1 to TRBJ1-4; D gene ambiguous. CDR1 SQVTM and CDR2 ANQGSEA come from the germline V gene. CDR3 length: 12 amino acids. Full variable domain (outside the CDR3, taken from reference TRBV29-1 and TRBJ1-4): SAVISQKPSRDICQRGTSLTIQCQVDSQVTMMFWYRQQPGQSLTLIATANQGSEATYESGFVIDKFPISRPNLTFSTLTVSNMSPEDSSIYLCSAAFSGEKLFFGSGTQLSVL.

Of note for this clonotype: This likely comes from a read error, as the CDR3 has no conserved phenylalanine or tryptophan at its end. The rearrangement uses TRBV12-3 or TRBV12-4 and TRBJ2-1, with 8 bases lining up with TRBD2. The CDR3 has 13 amino acids. Trimming removed 8 bases from V and 8 bases from J; junction bases left unmatched: 8. The CDR3 DNA reads as TGTGCCAGCGCCGAAGTAGCGGGACATGAGCAGTTCTAC. Amino acids: CASAEVAGHEQFY.

This clonotype has just a few counts. The chain couples TRBV18 to TRBJ2-5; D remains ambiguous. The CDR3 has 11 amino acids. Germline V gives CDR1 KGHSH, CDR2 LQKENI. Deletions cut 3 bases from V and 3 bases from J, with 2 bases between. The CDR3 coding sequence is TGTGCCAGCTCACCGGAAGAGACCCAGTACTTC. It codes for CASSPEETQYF.

The V call is TRBV5-1, the J call TRBJ2-1; D unclear. The CDR3 covers 16 residues. Germline CDR1 reads SGHRS; CDR2 reads YFSETQ. The V and J ends lost 2 bases and 9 bases respectively, with 21 bases between them. DNA of the CDR3: TGCGCCAGCAGCTTCCTCGGTACAGTCGCCTGCAGTGAGCAGTTCTTC. Protein sequence: CASSFLGTVACSEQFF.

This chain joins TRBV7-3 and TRBJ2-7, with D possibly TRBD1 on 6 matching bases. CDR1 and CDR2 (germline): SGHTA, FQGTGA. The CDR3 totals 15 residues. V lost 2 bases, J lost 2 bases, and 13 bases lay in between. CDR3 coding DNA: TGTGCCAGCAGCTTATCGGCAGGGGCGGCCTACGAGCAGTACTTC. Amino acid sequence: CASSLSAGAAYEQYF.

This clonotype was seen many times. The chain combines TRBV5-6 with TRBJ2-1, with 9 nucleotides matching TRBD2. This CDR3 spans 15 amino acids. The trim removed 6 bases at V and 3 bases at J, leaving 7 bases unmatched. CDR1 is SGHDT and CDR2 is YYEEEE in the germline V gene. This CDR3 is CASTQAGGNYNEQFF. The CDR3 coding sequence is TGTGCCAGCACACAAGCGGGGGGAAACTACAATGAGCAGTTCTTC.

This clonotype was recorded only once. The chain joins TRBV6-5 to TRBJ2-7; 9 positions agree with TRBD1. CDR1 is MNHEY, CDR2 SVGAGI, per germline. The CDR3 sequence is 15 residues long. J lost 1 base, V lost 8 bases, and 9 bases had no gene match. The CDR3 DNA reads TGTGCCAGCTGCTCGTCCGGGACAGGGTCCTACGAGCAGTACTTC. It specifies CASCSSGTGSYEQYF.

The chain has TRBV2 and TRBJ1-4; TRBD1 matches 9 bases. The J segment lost 7 bases and the V segment lost 6 bases, leaving 3 bases of the junction unmatched. The germline CDR1 and CDR2 sequences are SNHLY and FYNNEI. The CDR3 is 13 amino acids. The chain's CDR3 is CASSGQGREKLFF. In DNA form, the CDR3 reads TGTGCCAGCAGCGGACAGGGGCGTGAAAAACTGTTTTTT.

Of note for this clonotype: Given a much more abundant clone one base away, this may be a read error. This chain uses TRBV28 with TRBJ2-3, with a possible D match to TRBD2 (6 bases). Germline values: CDR1 MDHEN, CDR2 SYDVKM. Between the trimmed V and J ends, which lost 5 bases and 15 bases, there was a span of 18 bases. CDR3 size: 12 residues. CDR3 DNA sequence: TGTGCCAGCAGTCGACTAGGGGTCTCTCACTATTTT. Residues: CASSRLGVSHYF.